The 22 T cell receptor beta chains presented below share a single source sample, sequenced in a study of human T cells and chemical hapten exposure. Time point noted: patch test 3, about 24 weeks after DPC sensitization. Treatment meaning: therapeutic diphenylcyclopropenone sensitization with weekly scalp DPC. TCRdb reanalysed the RACE reads using MiXCR and keeps one entry per CDR3 protein. This sample has over 80,000 distinct CDR3 sequences, with roughly a tenth found just once. The starting material was whole blood, obtained in connection with sensitization to the hapten diphenylcyclopropenone (DPC). The receptors shown here come from a woman between 25 and 40 years old with alopecia areata. Some clones in this sample may be carry-over from other donors' samples.

Written as DNA, the CDR3 is TGTGCCATCAGTGGGGGACAGCCGAACACCGGGGAGCTGTTTTTT. It codes for CAISGGQPNTGELFF. This chain links TRBV10-3 with TRBJ2-2, with 7 positions matching TRBD1. Germline loops: CDR1 ENHRY, CDR2 SYGVKD. Trimming at V came to 4 bases and at J to 0 bases, leaving 2 bases not matched to a gene. The CDR3 runs 15 residues.

Many counts were recorded for this clonotype. The chain links TRBV20-1 to TRBJ2-1; TRBD1 matches 9 bases. Losses at the gene ends were 4 bases for V and 1 base for J; bases not matched to a gene: 8. CDR1 is DFQATT and CDR2 is SNEGSKA in the germline V gene (reference sequence). The CDR3 is made up of 16 amino acids. CDR3 DNA: TGCAGTGCTACCCCCAACAGGGGGCTGTCCTACAATGAGCAGTTCTTC. It codes for CSATPNRGLSYNEQFF.

This clonotype was picked up a small number of times. The V call is TRBV4-1, the J call TRBJ2-2; D tentatively reads TRBD1 or TRBD2 (5 bases each). V gave up 4 bases and J gave up 0 bases, with 12 bases separating them. Germline lookup yields CDR1 MGHRA and CDR2 YSYEKL. This CDR3 has 16 residues. CDR3 protein: CASSPNGGANTGELFF. The CDR3 DNA is TGCGCCAGCAGCCCCAATGGGGGAGCGAACACCGGGGAGCTGTTTTTT.

Ten or more counts support this clonotype. V is TRBV20-1 and J is TRBJ2-3; tentative D call: TRBD1 (5 bases). CDR1 is DFQATT, CDR2 SNEGSKA, per germline (reference sequence). The CDR3 runs 17 residues. The germline V and J ends were trimmed by 2 bases and 1 base, with 19 bases remaining between them. CDR3 sequence: CSARPPPTGFGTDTQYF. The CDR3 nucleotides are TGCAGTGCTAGACCACCCCCAACAGGATTTGGCACAGATACGCAGTATTTT.

This clonotype was counted only a few times. The J gene is TRBJ1-5, the V gene TRBV9; a weak D match, TRBD1 (5 bases). Trimming stripped 0 bases from V and 3 bases from J, with 10 bases between. The CDR3 sequence is 15 residues long. The germline V gene encodes CDR1 SGDLS and CDR2 YYNGEE. In nucleotides, the CDR3 is TGTGCCAGCAGCGTAGCTCCGACAGACAATCAGCCCCAGCATTTT. It is translated as CASSVAPTDNQPQHF.

The chain has TRBV3-1 and TRBJ2-5; TRBD2 might be the D (5 bases). V lost 1 base, J lost 4 bases, and 10 bases lay in between. Per germline, CDR1 LGHDT and CDR2 YNNKEL (reference sequence). This CDR3 spans 14 amino acids. The CDR3 DNA reads TGTGCCAGCAGCCAAGGCCCAGGAGGAGAGACCCAGTACTTC. Its protein product is CASSQGPGGETQYF.

This clonotype was detected a few times. The gene calls are TRBV5-1 and TRBJ1-1, with a possible D match to TRBD1 (6 bases). Germline CDR1 and CDR2: SGHRS and YFSETQ. The ends were cut back, 4 bases at V and 4 bases at J, with 17 bases in the middle. The CDR3 is made up of 15 amino acids. The CDR3 nucleotides are TGCGCCAGCAGCCAGACAGGCCAGCCGGGCACTGAAGCTTTCTTT. As protein: CASSQTGQPGTEAFF.

This clonotype was observed a few times. DNA for the CDR3: TGTGCCAGCAGTTTATTTGCGGGAGCGCCAGATACGCAGTATTTT. It specifies CASSLFAGAPDTQYF. The chain combines TRBV28 with TRBJ2-3, with 7 positions matching TRBD2. Germline values: CDR1 MDHEN, CDR2 SYDVKM. Unmatched junction bases numbered 5, after V lost 1 base and J lost 4 bases. The CDR3 sequence is 15 residues long.

At least ten counts were recorded for this clonotype. V and J are TRBV19 and TRBJ2-1; 12 nucleotides line up with TRBD2. Trimming cost V 0 bases and J 15 bases; bases outside gene matches: 3. Germline V CDR1 and CDR2: LNHDA, SQIVND (reference sequence). There are 13 residues in the CDR3. CDR3 DNA sequence: TGTGCCAGTAGTATAGAGACTAGCGGGAGCCTGTTCTTC. The encoded protein is CASSIETSGSLFF.

This clonotype was detected many times. V gene TRBV6-5 combines with J gene TRBJ2-5, with TRBD2 as a possible D gene (5 bases). The CDR3 is 13 residues long. In germline, CDR1 is MNHEY, CDR2 SVGAGI. The V end was cut by 7 bases, the J end by 7 bases, with 16 bases between. Here the CDR3 reads CASTRSGMWTQYF. The CDR3, as DNA: TGTGCCAGCACTCGGTCCGGGATGTGGACCCAGTACTTC.

This clonotype has a count of ten or more. This sequence joins TRBV7-6 and TRBJ2-5; D unclear. Germline V gene lookup returns CDR1 SGHVS and CDR2 FNYEAQ. V was pared by 2 bases and J by 2 bases, with 12 bases between. The CDR3 is 15 amino acids. The CDR3 protein is CASSLTPSEQETQYF. CDR3 DNA: TGTGCCAGCAGCTTAACCCCAAGTGAGCAAGAGACCCAGTACTTC.

This clonotype was detected many times. The gene calls are TRBV5-1 and TRBJ2-5; 10 bases are a match to TRBD2. Germline trimming cut 4 bases from V and 4 bases from J; bases unmatched to any gene: 10. Germline V gives CDR1 SGHRS, CDR2 YFSETQ. This CDR3 is 16 amino acids long. CDR3 sequence reads: CASSPGGVAGGETQYF. As DNA, the CDR3 is TGCGCCAGCAGCCCGGGAGGGGTAGCGGGAGGAGAGACCCAGTACTTC.

This clonotype appeared many times. The chain is built from TRBV5-6 and TRBJ2-7; TRBD1 agrees at 7 bases. Germline values: CDR1 SGHDT, CDR2 YYEEEE. V trimming: 3 bases; J trimming: 6 bases; junction bases outside the gene matches: 6. The CDR3 length is 13 residues. This CDR3 is CASSSGQLSEQYF. CDR3 DNA: TGTGCCAGCAGCTCGGGACAGCTCTCCGAGCAGTACTTC.

The rearrangement uses TRBV6-5 and TRBJ2-3, with TRBD2 identical over 9 bases. Germline V gene data show CDR1 as MNHEY and CDR2 as SVGAGI. V was clipped by 0 bases and J by 5 bases; unmatched bases: 9. This CDR3 has 17 amino acids. CDR3 in DNA: TGTGCCAGCAGTTACTCTGGAGTAGCGGGAGCTGGAGATACGCAGTATTTT. The encoded protein is CASSYSGVAGAGDTQYF.

Only a few counts were recorded for this clonotype. The chain combines TRBV28 with TRBJ2-1; no firm D call. The CDR3 is 12 amino acids. CDR1 and CDR2 (germline): MDHEN, SYDVKM. The V and J ends lost 2 bases and 9 bases respectively, with 8 bases between them. The CDR3 region has the DNA TGTGCCAGCAGTTTAAGTAGTACTGAGCAGTTCTTC. This encodes CASSLSSTEQFF. Supplemented by reference TRBV28 and TRBJ2-1, the full variable domain reads DVKVTQSSRYLVKRTGEKVFLECVQDMDHENMFWYRQDPGLGLRLIYFSYDVKMKEKGDIPEGYSVSREKKERFSLILESASTNQTSMYLCASSLSSTEQFFGPGTRLTVL.

In its sample, this clonotype was seen many times. The V and J genes are TRBV18 and TRBJ2-7, with D perhaps given as TRBD1 or TRBD2 (5 bases each). From germline, CDR1 is KGHSH and CDR2 LQKENI. Trimming cost V 3 bases and J 5 bases, with 11 bases left between them. The CDR3 length is 13 residues. For the CDR3, the DNA is TGTGCCAGCTCACCGGGGGTACTGGACGAGCAGTACGTC. Translating it yields CASSPGVLDEQYV.

This clonotype was counted many times. V is TRBV12-3 or TRBV12-4 and J is TRBJ2-7; D remains ambiguous. V dropped 5 bases and J dropped 3 bases, with 14 bases sitting between them. This CDR3 spans 14 amino acids. The CDR3 spells CASSGVADNYEQYF. CDR3 nucleotides: TGTGCCAGCAGTGGAGTAGCAGACAACTACGAGCAGTACTTC.

The V and J genes are TRBV28 and TRBJ1-5; tentative D call: TRBD1 (6 bases). The CDR3 has 14 amino acids. V shed 1 base and J shed 6 bases, with 10 bases lying between them. CDR1 is MDHEN and CDR2 is SYDVKM in the germline V gene. The CDR3 DNA sequence: TGTGCCAGCAGTTTATCAGGGGTTTTTCAGCCCCAGCATTTT. Amino acid sequence: CASSLSGVFQPQHF.

A remark on this clonotype: One end of the junction is discordant with germline, which a read error may explain. The V and J genes are TRBV3-1 and TRBJ1-3; D uncertain. Germline V gene lookup returns CDR1 LGHDT and CDR2 YNNKEL (reference sequence). CDR3 size: 15 residues. CDR3 in amino acids: CACSLSESSGNTIYF. CDR3 bases: TGTGCCTGCAGCCTTTCGGAGAGCTCTGGAAACACCATATATTTT.

This clonotype was detected ten times or more. The V gene is TRBV29-1, the J gene TRBJ2-2; no clear D gene. Deletions cut 3 bases from V and 1 base from J, with 6 bases between. Germline V gene data show CDR1 as SQVTM and CDR2 as ANQGSEA. The length of the CDR3 is 13 residues. For the CDR3, the DNA is TGCAGCGTTGACATCAGGAACACCGGGGAGCTGTTTTTT. This encodes CSVDIRNTGELFF.

This clonotype occurred a few times. This sequence joins TRBV7-9 and TRBJ2-7; 7 bases map to TRBD2. Trimming removed 5 bases from V and 6 bases from J; junction bases left unmatched: 4. Germline assignment: CDR1 SEHNR and CDR2 FQNEAQ (reference sequence). The CDR3 has 12 amino acids. The chain's CDR3 is CASSRDYREQYF. CDR3 DNA sequence: TGTGCCAGCAGCCGGGACTACCGCGAGCAGTACTTC. Combining the CDR3 with reference TRBV7-9 and TRBJ2-7 gives the whole variable domain DTGVSQNPRHKITKRGQNVTFRCDPISEHNRLYWYRQTLGQGPEFLTYFQNEAQLEKSRLLSDRFSAERPKGSFSTLEIQRTEQGDSAMYLCASSRDYREQYFGPGTRLTVT.

This clonotype was seen repeatedly, ten times or more. The CDR3 reads CASSFHSGANVLTF. The CDR3 DNA follows: TGTGCCAGCAGTTTCCACTCTGGGGCCAACGTCCTGACTTTC. V gene TRBV6-5 combines with J gene TRBJ2-6, with D uncertain. The germline gives CDR1 MNHEY, CDR2 SVGAGI. Trimming cost V 4 bases and J 0 bases, with 4 bases left between them. This CDR3 has 14 residues.